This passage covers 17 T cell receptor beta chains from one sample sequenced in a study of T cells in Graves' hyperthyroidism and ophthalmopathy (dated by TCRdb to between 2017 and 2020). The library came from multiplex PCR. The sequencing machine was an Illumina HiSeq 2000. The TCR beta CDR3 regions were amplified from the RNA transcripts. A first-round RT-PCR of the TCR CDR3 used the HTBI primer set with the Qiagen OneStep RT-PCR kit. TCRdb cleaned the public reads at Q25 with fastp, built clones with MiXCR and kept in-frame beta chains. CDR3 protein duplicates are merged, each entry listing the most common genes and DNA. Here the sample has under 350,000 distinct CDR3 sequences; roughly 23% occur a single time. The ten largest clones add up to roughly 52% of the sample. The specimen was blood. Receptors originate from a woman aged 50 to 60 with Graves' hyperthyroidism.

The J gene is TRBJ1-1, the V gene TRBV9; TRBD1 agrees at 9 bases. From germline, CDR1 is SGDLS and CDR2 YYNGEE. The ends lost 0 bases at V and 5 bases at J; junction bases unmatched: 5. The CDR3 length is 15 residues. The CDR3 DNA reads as TGTGCCAGCAGCGTAGCCTCACAGGGGGCAACTGAAGCTTTCTTT. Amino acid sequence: CASSVASQGATEAFF. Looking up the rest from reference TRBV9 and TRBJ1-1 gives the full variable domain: DSGVTQTPKHLITATGQRVTLRCSPRSGDLSVYWYQQSLDQGLQFLIQYYNGEERAKGNILERFSAQQFPDLHSELNLSSLELGDSALYFCASSVASQGATEAFFGQGTRLTVV.

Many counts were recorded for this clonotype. This chain's CDR3 is CASSLGAGKADEQYF. The CDR3, as DNA: TGTGCCAGCAGCTTAGGAGCGGGAAAAGCGGACGAGCAGTACTTC. This chain connects TRBV7-8 to TRBJ2-7; 7 bases line up with TRBD2. This CDR3 region has 15 residues. Germline V gene lookup returns CDR1 SGHVS and CDR2 FQNEAQ. The ends lost 1 base at V and 5 bases at J; junction bases unmatched: 8.

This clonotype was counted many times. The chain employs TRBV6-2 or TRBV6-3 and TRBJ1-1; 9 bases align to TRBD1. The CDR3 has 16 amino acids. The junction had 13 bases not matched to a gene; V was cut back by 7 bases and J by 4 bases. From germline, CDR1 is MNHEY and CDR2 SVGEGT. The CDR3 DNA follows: TGTGCCAGCAAAGAACGAGTACAGGGGGCGCGCACTGAAGCTTTCTTT. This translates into CASKERVQGARTEAFF.

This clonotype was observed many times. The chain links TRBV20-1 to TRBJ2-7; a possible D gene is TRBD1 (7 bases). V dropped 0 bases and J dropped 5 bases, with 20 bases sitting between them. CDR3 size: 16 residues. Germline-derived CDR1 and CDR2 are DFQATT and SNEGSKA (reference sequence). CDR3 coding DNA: TGCAGTGCTAGAGATGTTAGCAGGGGGGATTCCCACGAGCAGTACTTC. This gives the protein CSARDVSRGDSHEQYF.

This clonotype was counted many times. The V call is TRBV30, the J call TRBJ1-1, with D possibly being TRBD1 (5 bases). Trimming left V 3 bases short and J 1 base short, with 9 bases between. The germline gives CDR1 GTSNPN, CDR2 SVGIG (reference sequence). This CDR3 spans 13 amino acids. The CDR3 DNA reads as TGTGCCTGGAGCGCCGGGGGGAACACTGAAGCTTTCTTT. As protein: CAWSAGGNTEAFF. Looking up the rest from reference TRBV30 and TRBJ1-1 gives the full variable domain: SQTIHQWPATLVQPVGSPLSLECTVEGTSNPNLYWYRQAAGRGLQLLFYSVGIGQISSEVPQNLSASRPQDRQFILSSKKLLLSDSGFYLCAWSAGGNTEAFFGQGTRLTVV.

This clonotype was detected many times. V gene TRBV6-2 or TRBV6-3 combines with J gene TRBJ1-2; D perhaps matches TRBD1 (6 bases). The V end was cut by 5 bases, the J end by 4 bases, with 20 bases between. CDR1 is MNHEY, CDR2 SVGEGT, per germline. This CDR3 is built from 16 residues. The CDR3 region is CASSQRGVPIAYGYTF. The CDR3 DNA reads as TGTGCCAGCAGTCAAAGGGGGGTTCCAATCGCCTATGGCTACACCTTC.

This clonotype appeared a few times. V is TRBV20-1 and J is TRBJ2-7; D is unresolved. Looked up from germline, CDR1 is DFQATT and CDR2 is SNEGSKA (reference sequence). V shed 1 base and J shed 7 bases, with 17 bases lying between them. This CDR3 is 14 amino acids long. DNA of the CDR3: TGCAGTGCTAGAGCGCCGGTCTCGGCAAGGGAGCAGTACTTC. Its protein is CSARAPVSAREQYF.

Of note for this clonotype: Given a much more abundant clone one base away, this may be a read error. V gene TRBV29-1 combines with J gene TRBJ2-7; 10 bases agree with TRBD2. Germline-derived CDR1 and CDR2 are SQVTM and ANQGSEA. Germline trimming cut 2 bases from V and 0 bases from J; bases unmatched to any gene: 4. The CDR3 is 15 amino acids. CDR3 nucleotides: TGCAGCGTTGAAAAAACTAGCGGGAACTCCTACGAGCAGTACTTC. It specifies CSVEKTSGNSYEQYF.

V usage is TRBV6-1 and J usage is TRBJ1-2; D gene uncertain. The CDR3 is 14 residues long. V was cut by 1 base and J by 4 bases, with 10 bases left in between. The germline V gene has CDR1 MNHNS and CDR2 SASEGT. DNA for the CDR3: TGTGCCAGCAGTGAAGGAGGTCGAGCCTATGGCTACACCTTC. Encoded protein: CASSEGGRAYGYTF.

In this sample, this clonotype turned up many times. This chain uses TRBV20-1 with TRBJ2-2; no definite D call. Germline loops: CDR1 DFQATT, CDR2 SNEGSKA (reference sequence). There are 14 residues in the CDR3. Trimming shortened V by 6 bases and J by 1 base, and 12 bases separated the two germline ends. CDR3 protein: CSARTGGNTGELFF. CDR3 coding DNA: TGCAGTGCCAGAACGGGTGGGAACACCGGGGAGCTGTTTTTT.

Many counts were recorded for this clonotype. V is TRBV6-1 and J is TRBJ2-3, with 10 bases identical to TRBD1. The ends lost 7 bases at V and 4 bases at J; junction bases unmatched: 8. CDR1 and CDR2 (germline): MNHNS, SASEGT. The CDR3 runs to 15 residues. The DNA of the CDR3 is TGTGCCAGCACCCCGGGACAGGGGAGGGCAGATACGCAGTATTTT. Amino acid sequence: CASTPGQGRADTQYF.

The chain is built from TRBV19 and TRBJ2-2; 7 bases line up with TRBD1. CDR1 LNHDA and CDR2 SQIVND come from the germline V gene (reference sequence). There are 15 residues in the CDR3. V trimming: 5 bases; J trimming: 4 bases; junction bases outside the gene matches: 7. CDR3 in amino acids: CASSPGQITTGELFF. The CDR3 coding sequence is TGTGCCAGTAGTCCGGGACAGATTACCACCGGGGAGCTGTTTTTT.

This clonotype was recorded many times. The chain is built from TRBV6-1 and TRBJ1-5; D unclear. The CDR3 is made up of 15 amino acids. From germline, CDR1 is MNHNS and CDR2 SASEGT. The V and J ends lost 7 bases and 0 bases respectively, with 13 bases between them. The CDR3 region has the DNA TGTGCCAGCACCCCCGCCAGGAATAGCAATCAGCCCCAGCATTTT. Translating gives CASTPARNSNQPQHF.

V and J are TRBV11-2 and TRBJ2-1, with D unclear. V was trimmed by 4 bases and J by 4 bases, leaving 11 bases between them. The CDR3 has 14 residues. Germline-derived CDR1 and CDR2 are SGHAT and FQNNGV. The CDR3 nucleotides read TGTGCCAGCAGCTCGGCCCCTTCGTACAATGAGCAGTTCTTC. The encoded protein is CASSSAPSYNEQFF.

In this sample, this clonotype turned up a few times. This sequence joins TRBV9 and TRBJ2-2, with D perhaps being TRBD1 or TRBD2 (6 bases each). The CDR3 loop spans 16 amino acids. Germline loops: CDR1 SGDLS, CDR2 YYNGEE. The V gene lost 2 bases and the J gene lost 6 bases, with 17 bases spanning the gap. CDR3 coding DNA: TGTGCCAGCAGCGTGGTGTCCGGGGGCGAGGCCGGGGAGCTGTTTTTT. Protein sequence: CASSVVSGGEAGELFF.

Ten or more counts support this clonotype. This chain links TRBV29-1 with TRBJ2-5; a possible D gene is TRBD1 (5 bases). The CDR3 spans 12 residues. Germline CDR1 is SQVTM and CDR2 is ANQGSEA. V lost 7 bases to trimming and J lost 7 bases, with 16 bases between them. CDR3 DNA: TGCAGCGGGGGCCCTCAAATGGGGACCCAGTACTTC. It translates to CSGGPQMGTQYF.

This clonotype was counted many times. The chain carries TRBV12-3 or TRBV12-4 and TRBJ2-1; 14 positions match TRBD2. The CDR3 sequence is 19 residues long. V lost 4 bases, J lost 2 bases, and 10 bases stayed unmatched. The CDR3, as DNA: TGTGCCAGCAGTTCGACCGGGGGACTAGCGGGAGTCACCTACAATGAGCAGTTCTTC. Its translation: CASSSTGGLAGVTYNEQFF.